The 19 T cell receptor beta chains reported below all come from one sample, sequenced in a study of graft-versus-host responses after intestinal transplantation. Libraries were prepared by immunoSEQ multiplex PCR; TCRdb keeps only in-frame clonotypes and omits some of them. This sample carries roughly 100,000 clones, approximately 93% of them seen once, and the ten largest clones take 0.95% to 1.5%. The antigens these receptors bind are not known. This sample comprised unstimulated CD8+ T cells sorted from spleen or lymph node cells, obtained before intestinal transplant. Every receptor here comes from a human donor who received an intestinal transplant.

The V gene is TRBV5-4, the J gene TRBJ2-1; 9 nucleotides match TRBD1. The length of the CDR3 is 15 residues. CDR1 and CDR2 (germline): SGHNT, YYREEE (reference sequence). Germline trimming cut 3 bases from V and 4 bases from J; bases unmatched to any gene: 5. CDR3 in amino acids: CASSSRQGVYNEQFF. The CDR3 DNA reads TGTGCCAGCAGCTCCCGACAGGGGGTTTACAATGAGCAGTTCTTC.

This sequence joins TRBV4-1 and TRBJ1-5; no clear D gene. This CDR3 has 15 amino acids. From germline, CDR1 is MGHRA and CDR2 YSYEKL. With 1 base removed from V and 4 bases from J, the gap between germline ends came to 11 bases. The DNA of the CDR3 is TGCGCCAGCAGCCAAGTGCTCCCTGGAAATCAGCCCCAGCATTTT. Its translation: CASSQVLPGNQPQHF.

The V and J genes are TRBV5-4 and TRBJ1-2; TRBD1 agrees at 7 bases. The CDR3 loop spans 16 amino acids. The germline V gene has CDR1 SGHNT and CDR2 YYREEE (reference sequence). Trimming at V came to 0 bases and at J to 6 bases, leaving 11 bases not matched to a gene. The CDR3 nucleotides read TGTGCCAGCAGCTTGGGGCCCGGGACAGAGATAAATGGCTACACCTTC. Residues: CASSLGPGTEINGYTF.

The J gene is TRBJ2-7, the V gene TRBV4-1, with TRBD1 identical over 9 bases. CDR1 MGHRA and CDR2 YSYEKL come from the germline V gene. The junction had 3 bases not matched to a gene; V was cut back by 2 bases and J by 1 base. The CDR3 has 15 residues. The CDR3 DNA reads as TGCGCCAGCAGCCAATCCGGGACAGGGTCCTACGAGCAGTACTTC. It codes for CASSQSGTGSYEQYF.

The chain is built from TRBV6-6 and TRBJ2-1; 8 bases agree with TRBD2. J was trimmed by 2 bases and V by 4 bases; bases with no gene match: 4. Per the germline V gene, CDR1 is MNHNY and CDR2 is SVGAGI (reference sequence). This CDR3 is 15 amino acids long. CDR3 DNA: TGTGCCAGCAGTTCCGGGGGGGGGCCCTACAATGAGCAGTTCTTC. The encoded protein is CASSSGGGPYNEQFF.

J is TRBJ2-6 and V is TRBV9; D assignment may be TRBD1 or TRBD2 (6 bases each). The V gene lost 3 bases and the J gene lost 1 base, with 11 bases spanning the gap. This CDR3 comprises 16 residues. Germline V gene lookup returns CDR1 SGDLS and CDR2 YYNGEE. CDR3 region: CASSAGGGSGANVLTF. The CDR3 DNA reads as TGTGCCAGCAGCGCCGGAGGGGGGTCTGGGGCCAACGTCCTGACTTTC.

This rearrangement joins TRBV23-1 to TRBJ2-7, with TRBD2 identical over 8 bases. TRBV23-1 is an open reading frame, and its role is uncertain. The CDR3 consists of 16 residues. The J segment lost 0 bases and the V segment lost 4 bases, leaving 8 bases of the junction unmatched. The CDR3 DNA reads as TGCGCCAGCAGTCCCAACGTAGCGGGGCGCTCCTACGAGCAGTACTTC. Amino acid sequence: CASSPNVAGRSYEQYF.

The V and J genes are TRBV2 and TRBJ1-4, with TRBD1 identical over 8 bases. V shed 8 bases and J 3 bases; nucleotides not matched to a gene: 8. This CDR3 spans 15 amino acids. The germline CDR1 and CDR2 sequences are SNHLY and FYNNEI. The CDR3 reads CASEDREKANEKLFF. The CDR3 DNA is TGTGCCAGCGAGGACAGGGAGAAGGCTAATGAAAAACTGTTTTTT.

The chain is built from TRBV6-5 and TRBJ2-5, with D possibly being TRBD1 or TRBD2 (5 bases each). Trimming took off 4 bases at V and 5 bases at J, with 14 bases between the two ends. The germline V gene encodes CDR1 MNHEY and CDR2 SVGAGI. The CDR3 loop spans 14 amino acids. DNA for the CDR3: TGTGCCAGCAGTTCACCGGGACGAGGGGAGACCCAGTACTTC. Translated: CASSSPGRGETQYF.

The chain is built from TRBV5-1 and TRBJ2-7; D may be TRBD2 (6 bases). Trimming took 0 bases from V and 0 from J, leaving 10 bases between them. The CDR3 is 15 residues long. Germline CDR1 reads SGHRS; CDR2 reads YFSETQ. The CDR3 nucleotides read TGCGCCAGCAGCTTGGTGGCGGGAAGCTCCTACGAGCAGTACTTC. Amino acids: CASSLVAGSSYEQYF. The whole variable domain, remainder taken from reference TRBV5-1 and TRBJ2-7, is KAGVTQTPRYLIKTRGQQVTLSCSPISGHRSVSWYQQTPGQGLQFLFEYFSETQRNKGNFPGRFSGRQFSNSRSEMNVSTLELGDSALYLCASSLVAGSSYEQYFGPGTRLTVT.

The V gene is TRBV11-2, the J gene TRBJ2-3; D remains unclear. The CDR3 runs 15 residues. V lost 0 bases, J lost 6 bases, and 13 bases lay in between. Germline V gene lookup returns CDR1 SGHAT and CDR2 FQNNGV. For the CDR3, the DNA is TGTGCCAGCAGCTTAGAGGGGTTAGGGCCCGATACGCAGTATTTT. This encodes CASSLEGLGPDTQYF.

In nucleotides, the CDR3 is TGTGCCAGCAGTGGACCGGAGGGCACAGATACGCAGTATTTT. Protein sequence: CASSGPEGTDTQYF. This chain connects TRBV6-6 to TRBJ2-3; D might be TRBD2 (5 bases). V was pared by 5 bases and J by 1 base, with 10 bases between. The length of the CDR3 is 14 residues. The germline CDR1 and CDR2 sequences are MNHNY and SVGAGI (reference sequence).

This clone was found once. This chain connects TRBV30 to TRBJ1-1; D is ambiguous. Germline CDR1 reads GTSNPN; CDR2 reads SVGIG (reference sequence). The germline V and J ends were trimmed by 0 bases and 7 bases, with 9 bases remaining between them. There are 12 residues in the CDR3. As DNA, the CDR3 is TGTGCCTGGAGTGTACTAGAGAGTGAAGCTTTCTTT. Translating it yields CAWSVLESEAFF.

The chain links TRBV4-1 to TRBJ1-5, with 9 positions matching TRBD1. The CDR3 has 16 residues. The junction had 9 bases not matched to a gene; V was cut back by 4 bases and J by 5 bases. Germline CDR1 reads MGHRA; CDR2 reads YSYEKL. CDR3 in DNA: TGCGCCAGCAGCCCCCCGGGACAGGGTCCGTATCAGCCCCAGCATTTT. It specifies CASSPPGQGPYQPQHF.

For the CDR3, the DNA is TGTGCCAGCAGCCAACCGGACATCCTAGCCCCAGATACGCAGTATTTT. As protein: CASSQPDILAPDTQYF. The chain has TRBV7-6 and TRBJ2-3; the D gene could be TRBD1 or TRBD2 (5 bases each). The CDR3 extends over 16 amino acids. Germline V gene data show CDR1 as SGHVS and CDR2 as FNYEAQ. Trimming cost V 5 bases and J 4 bases, with 19 bases left between them.

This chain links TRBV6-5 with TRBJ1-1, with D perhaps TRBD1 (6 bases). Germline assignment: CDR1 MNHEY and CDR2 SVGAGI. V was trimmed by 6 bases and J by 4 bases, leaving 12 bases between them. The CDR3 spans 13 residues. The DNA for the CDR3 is TGTGCCAGCAGACCGGGGGGGGCCACTGAAGCTTTCTTT. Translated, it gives CASRPGGATEAFF.

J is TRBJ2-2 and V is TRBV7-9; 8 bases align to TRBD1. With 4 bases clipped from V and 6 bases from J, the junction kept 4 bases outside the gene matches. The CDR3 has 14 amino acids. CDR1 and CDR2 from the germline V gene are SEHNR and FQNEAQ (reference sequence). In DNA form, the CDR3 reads TGTGCCAGCAGCTCGCAACAGGGGGCCGGGGAGCTGTTTTTT. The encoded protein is CASSSQQGAGELFF. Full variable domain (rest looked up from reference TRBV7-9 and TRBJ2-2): DTGVSQNPRHKITKRGQNVTFRCDPISEHNRLYWYRQTLGQGPEFLTYFQNEAQLEKSRLLSDRFSAERPKGSFSTLEIQRTEQGDSAMYLCASSSQQGAGELFFGEGSRLTVL.

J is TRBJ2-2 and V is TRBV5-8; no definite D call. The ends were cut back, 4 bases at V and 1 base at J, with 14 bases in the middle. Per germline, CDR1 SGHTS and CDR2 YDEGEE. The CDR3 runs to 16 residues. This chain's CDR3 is CASSLDQGWNTGELFF. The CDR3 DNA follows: TGTGCCAGCAGCCTGGATCAAGGTTGGAACACCGGGGAGCTGTTTTTT.

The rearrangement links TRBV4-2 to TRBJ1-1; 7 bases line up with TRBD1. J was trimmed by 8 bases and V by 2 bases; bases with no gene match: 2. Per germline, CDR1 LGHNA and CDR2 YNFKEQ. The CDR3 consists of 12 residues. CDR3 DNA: TGTGCCAGCAGCCAACAACAGGGGGAAGCTTTCTTT. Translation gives CASSQQQGEAFF.